The clone carrying this T cell receptor beta chain was detected only a few times. These data come from a study of shared clonotypes between healthy human individuals. Germline V lookup: CDR1 SGHTA, CDR2 FQGNSA. V was cut by 4 bases and J by 4 bases, with 13 bases left in between. CDR3 length: 14 amino acids. Sequencing was performed with immunoSEQ multiplex PCR; in TCRdb, only in-frame clones are kept and a portion is missing. Of 150,000 to 200,000 clones listed, roughly 70% are singletons. This chain joins TRBV7-2 and TRBJ1-1; D is uncertain. What was sequenced was memory CD4+ T cells sorted from blood. Subset meaning: CD45RA-negative fraction. This TCR was sampled from a man between 25 and 39 years old in good health. CDR3 sequence (DNA): TGTGCCAGCAGCTATCAATGGCGGGGCACTGAAGCTTTCTTT. Its protein is CASSYQWRGTEAFF.